The clone carrying this T cell receptor beta chain was found a few times. The antigen remains undetermined. Sequence at one end of the junction differs from germline and may be a read error. Germline V gene sequence: CDR1 SGHRS, CDR2 YFSETQ. The CDR3 has 14 amino acids. Construction of the TCRbeta library involved unique molecular identifiers. TCRdb reanalysed the PCR reads using MiXCR and keeps one entry per CDR3 protein. This sample yields about 870,000 distinct CDR3 sequences, of which about 16% are seen a single time; approximately 5% belongs to the top ten. This entry belongs to a study of T-cell reconstitution after alpha-beta-depleted transplantation in children. Whole-study results and caveats: About two months after transplant, alpha-beta T cells reportedly came from several hundred expanded graft clones.

The TCR was taken from a male patient younger than 18 who had a stem cell transplant for acute lymphoblastic leukemia, so the T cells may come from the graft donor. Source: PBMCs, mostly from graft donor cells, taken 360 days after TCRalphabeta/CD19-depleted stem cell transplant. This chain links TRBV5-1 with TRBJ1-1; D perhaps matches TRBD1 (6 bases). This CDR3 reads CASSLDSLNTEAFF. CDR3 nucleotide sequence: TGTGCCAGCAGCTTGGACAGTTTGAACACTGAAGCTTTCTTT.